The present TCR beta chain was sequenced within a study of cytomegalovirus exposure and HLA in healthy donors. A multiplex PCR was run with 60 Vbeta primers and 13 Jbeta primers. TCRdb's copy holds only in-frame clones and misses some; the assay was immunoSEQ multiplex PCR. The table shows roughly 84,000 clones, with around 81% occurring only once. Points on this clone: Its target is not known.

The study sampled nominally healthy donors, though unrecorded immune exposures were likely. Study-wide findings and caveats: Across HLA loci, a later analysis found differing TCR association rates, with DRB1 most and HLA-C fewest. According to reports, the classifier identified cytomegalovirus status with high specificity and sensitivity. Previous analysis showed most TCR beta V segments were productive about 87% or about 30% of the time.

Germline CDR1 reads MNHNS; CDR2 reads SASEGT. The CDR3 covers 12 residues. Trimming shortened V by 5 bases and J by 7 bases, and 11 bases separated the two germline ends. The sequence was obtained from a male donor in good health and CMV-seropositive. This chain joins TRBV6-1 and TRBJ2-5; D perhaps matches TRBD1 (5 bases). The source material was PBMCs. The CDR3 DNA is TGTGCCAGCAGTTCCCCGCAGGGGACCCAGTACTTC. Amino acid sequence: CASSSPQGTQYF.